The entry that follows covers one T cell receptor (beta chain) sequence. This entry comes from a study of blood T cell repertoires in COVID-19. Whole-study context: COVID-19 samples from acute and convalescent phases originated in the United States, Italy and Spain. T cells, B-cell-depleted T cells, or PBMCs provided the cDNA or gDNA that served as material.

Produced via immunoSEQ multiplex PCR; TCRdb's table is partial and in-frame only. Of roughly 35,000 clones in the sample, approximately 90% were seen once. Sample: peripheral blood. The receptor's source is a man aged 45-65 years with active or convalescent COVID-19.

In DNA form, the CDR3 reads TGTGCCAGCTCACCAAGGATCTTACAGGGGGATAACTATGGCTACACCTTC. It codes for CASSPRILQGDNYGYTF. The V gene is TRBV18, the J gene TRBJ1-2, with 8 bases aligning to TRBD1. The CDR3 has 17 residues. CDR1 KGHSH and CDR2 LQKENI come from the germline V gene. Trimming at V came to 2 bases and at J to 1 base, leaving 9 bases not matched to a gene.